This note documents a single T cell receptor beta chain sequence. Its antigen is not known. The data stem from a study of T cells expressing NK-cell markers. TCR beta cDNA was made by 5'RACE template switching with UMIs. TCRdb reprocessed the 5' RACE reads and keeps a single row for each CDR3 protein, giving no DNA. The sample data list roughly 450,000 distinct CDR3 sequences. Study results and caveats: In a handful of donors, dominant CD3+CD56+NKG2C+ clones formed about 1.0-7.0% of CD8+ cells.

This CDR3 contains 16 residues. Germline V gene sequence: CDR1 SGHVS, CDR2 FNYEAQ. The chain is built from TRBV7-6 and TRBJ2-3. The specimen sequenced was blood T cells: a sorted CD56 or NKG2C T cell subset, CD4+ or CD8+ T cells, or bulk PBMC T cells (not recorded which). The TCR originated in a woman aged 45-59 years in good health. This chain's CDR3 is CASNGLRTASTDTQYF.